The 16 T cell receptor beta chains presented below share a single source sample, sequenced in a study of CD8 T cells in Susac syndrome. A quantity of 0.5 to 1 ug RNA underwent reverse transcription using random hexamers. TCRdb passed the immunoSEQ multiplex PCR reads through MiXCR, listing each CDR3 protein once. The sample consists of 150,000 to 200,000 distinct CDR3 sequences, 90% to 95% of them appearing once. Sequencing used CD4+ T cells from PBMCs. The receptors here all came from a human donor with Susac syndrome.

V is TRBV30 and J is TRBJ1-4; the D is unclear. The germline CDR1 and CDR2 sequences are GTSNPN and SVGIG (reference sequence). V gave up 0 bases and J gave up 9 bases, with 14 bases separating them. This CDR3 is built from 14 residues. CDR3 protein: CAWSVGRFGKKLFF. CDR3 nucleotide sequence: TGTGCCTGGAGTGTCGGACGGTTCGGGAAAAAACTGTTTTTT.

V usage is TRBV3-1 and J usage is TRBJ2-1; tentative D call: TRBD2 (7 bases). Between the trimmed V and J ends, which lost 3 bases and 2 bases, there was a span of 17 bases. The CDR3 sequence is 17 residues long. Germline CDR1 and CDR2: LGHDT and YNNKEL (reference sequence). CDR3 loop: CASSQWGGAFPYNEQFF. The DNA of the CDR3 is TGTGCCAGCAGCCAGTGGGGGGGCGCTTTTCCCTACAATGAGCAGTTCTTC.

The genes are TRBV12-3 or TRBV12-4 and TRBJ2-5; D is unclear. CDR3 length: 13 residues. Trimming pared 1 base from V and 3 bases from J, leaving 6 bases between. CDR3 in DNA: TGTGCCAGCAGTTTAGTGGTAGAAGAGACCCAGTACTTC. Amino acid sequence: CASSLVVEETQYF.

This clonotype was seen just once. V gene TRBV3-1 combines with J gene TRBJ2-7, with D possibly being TRBD2 (7 bases). CDR1 and CDR2 (germline): LGHDT, YNNKEL (reference sequence). The length of the CDR3 is 13 residues. Between the trimmed V and J ends, which lost 1 base and 8 bases, there was a span of 12 bases. The CDR3 nucleotides are TGTGCCAGCAGCCAAGGGGAGGGGGGCAAGCAGTACTTC. Amino acids: CASSQGEGGKQYF.

This clonotype was seen just once. The chain uses TRBV5-1 and TRBJ2-3, with 7 bases identical to TRBD1. J lost 6 bases, V lost 4 bases, and 5 bases had no gene match. The CDR3 is 13 residues long. Germline CDR1 SGHRS, CDR2 YFSETQ. CDR3 DNA sequence: TGCGCCAGCAGCCCGGACAGGACCGATACGCAGTATTTT. This codes for CASSPDRTDTQYF.

The V gene is TRBV14, the J gene TRBJ2-1, with 7 bases identical to TRBD1. V gave up 4 bases and J gave up 5 bases; unmatched junction bases: 8. The germline V gene has CDR1 SGHDN and CDR2 FVKESK. CDR3 size: 15 residues. The DNA of the CDR3 is TGTGCCAGCAGCCGAAACTACAGGGGAGACAATGAGCAGTTCTTC. Amino acids: CASSRNYRGDNEQFF.

The chain has TRBV9 and TRBJ2-2, with D perhaps matching TRBD2 (5 bases). The CDR3 spans 14 residues. Germline lookup yields CDR1 SGDLS and CDR2 YYNGEE. The V gene lost 4 bases and the J gene lost 5 bases, with 12 bases spanning the gap. CDR3 amino acids: CASSRTSTTGELFF. The DNA for the CDR3 is TGTGCCAGCAGCCGCACTAGTACTACCGGGGAGCTGTTTTTT.

The CDR3 sequence: CSVIRGTYEQYF. CDR3 nucleotides: TGCAGCGTCATCAGGGGGACCTACGAGCAGTACTTC. The V call is TRBV29-1, the J call TRBJ2-7; 7 positions agree with TRBD1. The CDR3 is made up of 12 amino acids. Germline CDR1 is SQVTM and CDR2 is ANQGSEA. The V and J ends lost 6 bases and 2 bases, in that order; junction bases with no gene match: 4.

This sequence joins TRBV27 and TRBJ1-5; D is possibly TRBD1 (5 bases). CDR3 length: 14 amino acids. Germline CDR1 and CDR2: MNHEY and SMNVEV (reference sequence). Trimming took off 2 bases at V and 7 bases at J, with 12 bases between the two ends. CDR3 in DNA: TGTGCCAGCAGTTTAAGGAGGGGCGGCCAGCCCCAGCATTTT. It encodes CASSLRRGGQPQHF.

J is TRBJ2-1 and V is TRBV6-4; possibly TRBD2 for D (7 bases). V was cut by 4 bases and J by 5 bases, with 18 bases left in between. This CDR3 region has 16 residues. CDR1 and CDR2 from the germline V gene are MRHNA and SNTAGT. The CDR3 protein is CASSVLGEGVNNEQFF. The CDR3 DNA reads as TGTGCCAGCAGTGTCCTCGGGGAGGGGGTTAACAATGAGCAGTTCTTC.

The chain employs TRBV11-2 and TRBJ2-1, with 9 nucleotides matching TRBD2. CDR3 size: 15 residues. The V segment lost 5 bases and the J segment 3 bases; nucleotides outside the gene matches: 5. The germline gives CDR1 SGHAT, CDR2 FQNNGV. CDR3 amino acids: CASSPLAGVYNEQFF. For the CDR3, the DNA is TGTGCCAGCAGCCCCTTAGCGGGGGTCTACAATGAGCAGTTCTTC.

The CDR3 protein is CASSQRGGEFATQYF. DNA of the CDR3: TGTGCCAGCAGCCAGAGGGGGGGGGAATTCGCCACGCAGTATTTT. The chain links TRBV7-9 to TRBJ2-3, with D possibly TRBD2 on 7 matching bases. This CDR3 comprises 15 residues. The germline gives CDR1 SEHNR, CDR2 FQNEAQ (reference sequence). V lost 5 bases and J lost 9, with 21 bases in between.

The chain has TRBV20-1 and TRBJ1-1; D is unclear. CDR1 is DFQATT and CDR2 is SNEGSKA in the germline V gene (reference sequence). V lost 5 bases and J 0 bases, leaving 10 bases between the germline ends. This CDR3 contains 13 residues. CDR3 residues: CSALQTVNTEAFF. The CDR3 region has the DNA TGCAGTGCTCTTCAGACGGTGAACACTGAAGCTTTCTTT.

This chain joins TRBV20-1 and TRBJ2-7; 8 nucleotides line up with TRBD1. Trimming removed 3 bases from V and 5 bases from J; junction bases left unmatched: 9. There are 14 residues in the CDR3. CDR1 DFQATT and CDR2 SNEGSKA come from the germline V gene (reference sequence). The CDR3 reads CSARPGGPGNEQYF. DNA for the CDR3: TGCAGTGCTAGGCCAGGGGGCCCTGGAAACGAGCAGTACTTC.

This chain connects TRBV7-9 to TRBJ1-6; 9 nucleotides agree with TRBD1. The CDR3 covers 15 residues. Trimming cost V 1 base and J 7 bases; bases outside gene matches: 2. Germline values: CDR1 SEHNR, CDR2 FQNEAQ (reference sequence). CDR3 nucleotides: TGTGCCAGCAGCTTAGGGGGACAGGGAAATTCACCCCTCCACTTT. This gives the protein CASSLGGQGNSPLHF.

V gene TRBV18 combines with J gene TRBJ2-7; no reliable D call. Germline CDR1 and CDR2: KGHSH and LQKENI. Between the trimmed V and J ends, which lost 0 bases and 2 bases, there was a span of 17 bases. There are 17 residues in the CDR3. The CDR3 bases are TGTGCCAGCTCACCACCTATCAGATCAACCTATACCTACGAGCAGTACTTC. It codes for CASSPPIRSTYTYEQYF.